This TCR beta chain appears in the sequencing data of a study of cytomegalovirus exposure and HLA in healthy donors. PCR amplification relied on 60 Vbeta primers (plus 13 Jbeta primers). Here immunoSEQ multiplex PCR was the method, and the copy in TCRdb shows in-frame clones only, minus some. The repertoire consists of around 50,000 clones, with 80% occurring once and the leading ten covering approximately 7.6%. What was sequenced was PBMCs. The clonotype was recovered from a man aged 25 to 40 in good health and CMV-seropositive.

The CDR3 region is CASSEPEPAPSTDTQYF. The CDR3 DNA reads as TGTGCCAGCAGTGAACCGGAGCCGGCTCCTAGCACAGATACGCAGTATTTT. The genes are TRBV2 and TRBJ2-3; D remains ambiguous. The CDR3 is 17 amino acids. Germline values: CDR1 SNHLY, CDR2 FYNNEI. With 2 bases removed from V and 0 bases from J, the gap between germline ends came to 15 bases.